Listed below are T cell receptor beta chains from one sample, sequenced in a study of blood T cell repertoires in COVID-19. Produced via immunoSEQ multiplex PCR; TCRdb's table is partial and in-frame only. The sample holds 230,000 or so clones, about 90% seen once. The sample was peripheral blood. The receptor source for this set is a middle-aged man with active or convalescent COVID-19. Each CDR3 is given with its conserved first and last residue. A D gene is named only where the DNA matches it firmly. Clone size is shown for a subset of rows, as once, few, many or a class of expanded clone.

cdr3_length	clone_size	v_call	d_call	j_call	cdr3_nt	cdr3_aa
15	NA	TRBV6-6	TRBD2	TRBJ2-1	TGTGCCAGCAGTCCAGCTAGCGGGAGACCCAATGAGCAGTTCTTC	CASSPASGRPNEQFF
15	NA	TRBV27	NA	TRBJ2-6	TGTGCCAGCAGGGTGTTCTACTCTGGGGCCAACGTCCTGACTTTC	CASRVFYSGANVLTF
16	NA	TRBV11-2	NA	TRBJ1-1	TGTGCCAGCAGCTCCTGGACAGATCCAAAGAACACTGAAGCTTTCTTT	CASSSWTDPKNTEAFF
19	NA	TRBV28	TRBD2	TRBJ2-5	TGTGCCAGCAGTTTATCCCTAACTGGGACTAGCGGGTTTCGGGAGACCCAGTACTTC	CASSLSLTGTSGFRETQYF
14	NA	TRBV5-6	NA	TRBJ1-1	TGTGCCAGCAGCTTGATGGGCAGGGACACTGAAGCTTTCTTT	CASSLMGRDTEAFF
13	many	TRBV9	NA	TRBJ1-5	TGTGCCAGCAGCGTAAGCCTCAATCAGCCCCAGCATTTT	CASSVSLNQPQHF
16	once	TRBV4-1	NA	TRBJ2-5	TGCGCCAGCAGCCAAGATCCAGGGTGGGGTGCAGAGACCCAGTACTTC	CASSQDPGWGAETQYF
15	NA	TRBV10-3	TRBD2	TRBJ2-4	TGTGCCATCAGTGAGTCACCTAGCGGCAAAAACATTCAGTACTTC	CAISESPSGKNIQYF
16	NA	TRBV10-3	NA	TRBJ1-5	TGTGCCATCAGTGAGTCTAAGGGGTCTAGCAATCAGCCCCAGCATTTT	CAISESKGSSNQPQHF
13	NA	TRBV27	NA	TRBJ1-2	TGTGCCAGCAGTTCGGGGTCGGGGTATGGCTACACCTTC	CASSSGSGYGYTF
14	NA	TRBV19	NA	TRBJ1-1	TGTGCCAGTAGTACCTTAGACCCCCCGGAGGGAGCTTTCTTT	CASSTLDPPEGAFF
11	NA	TRBV12-3/TRBV12-4	NA	TRBJ2-7	TGTGCCAGCAGTTCAGGCCTGGTGGTCTACTTC	CASSSGLVVYF
13	NA	TRBV28	NA	TRBJ2-7	TGTGCCAGCAGACCTACAGGATTCTACGAGCAGTACTTC	CASRPTGFYEQYF
16	NA	TRBV6-5	TRBD1	TRBJ1-1	TGTGCCAGCAGTTACTCACCCAGGGGGCGTAACACTGAAGCTTTCTTT	CASSYSPRGRNTEAFF
15	NA	TRBV21-1	NA	TRBJ1-5	TGTGCCAGCAGCGGACGGGGGGGATCGAGTCAGCCCCAGCATTTT	CASSGRGGSSQPQHF
15	NA	TRBV5-5	TRBD2	TRBJ2-7	TGTGCCAGCAGCCATCCCGGGACTAGCGGCTACGAGCAGTACTTC	CASSHPGTSGYEQYF
12	NA	TRBV13	NA	TRBJ1-1	TGTGCCAGCAGCCCCCCAGACACTGAAGCTTTCTTT	CASSPPDTEAFF
14	medium-sized	TRBV7-2	TRBD1	TRBJ1-5	TGTGCCAGCAGCGCGCAGGGGGGCAATCAGCCCCAGCATTTT	CASSAQGGNQPQHF
17	NA	TRBV5-1	NA	TRBJ2-4	TGCGCCAGCAGCCCACCTGTTAACAGGGATGGGGTAGACATTCAGTACTTC	CASSPPVNRDGVDIQYF
14	NA	TRBV5-4	NA	TRBJ2-5	TGTGCCAGCAGCTCGAGGGCCAGCCAAGAGACCCAGTACTTC	CASSSRASQETQYF
14	NA	TRBV7-9	NA	TRBJ1-2	TGTGCCAGCAGCAATCAACAGGCTAACTATGGCTACACCTTC	CASSNQQANYGYTF
15	NA	TRBV7-6	NA	TRBJ2-1	TGTGCCAGCAGCTTAACAACCGCCTCCTACAATGAGCAGTTCTTC	CASSLTTASYNEQFF
18	few	TRBV5-1	NA	TRBJ2-2	TGCGCCAGCAGCTTGGCCCTCAGTGATTACGTTAAGACCGGGGAGCTGTTTTTT	CASSLALSDYVKTGELFF
15	once	TRBV19	NA	TRBJ1-2	TGTGCCAGTAGTCTGAAGGGAGAGCGGAACTATGGCTACACCTTC	CASSLKGERNYGYTF
13	NA	TRBV5-4	NA	TRBJ1-2	TGTGCCAGCAGTACCACGGCGTTGGGCGGCTACACCTTC	CASSTTALGGYTF
15	NA	TRBV6-5	TRBD2	TRBJ2-1	TGTGCCAGCAGTAGACTAGCGGGAGGGTCCAATGAGCAGTTCTTC	CASSRLAGGSNEQFF
15	NA	TRBV5-1	NA	TRBJ1-2	TGCGCCTCCAAACGTGGGCTGGGGCGAACGGAGGGCTACACCTTC	CASKRGLGRTEGYTF